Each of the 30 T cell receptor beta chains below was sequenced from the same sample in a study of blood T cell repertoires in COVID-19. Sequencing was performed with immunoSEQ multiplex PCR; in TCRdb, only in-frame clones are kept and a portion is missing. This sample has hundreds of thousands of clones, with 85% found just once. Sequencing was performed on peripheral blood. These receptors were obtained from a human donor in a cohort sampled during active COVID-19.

The CDR3 reads CASSASGSQFF. As DNA, the CDR3 is TGTGCCAGCAGCGCCAGCGGGAGTCAGTTCTTC. The chain has TRBV9 and TRBJ2-1; 8 positions match TRBD2. J lost 13 bases, V lost 3 bases, and 3 bases had no gene match. The CDR3 has 11 amino acids. From germline, CDR1 is SGDLS and CDR2 YYNGEE.

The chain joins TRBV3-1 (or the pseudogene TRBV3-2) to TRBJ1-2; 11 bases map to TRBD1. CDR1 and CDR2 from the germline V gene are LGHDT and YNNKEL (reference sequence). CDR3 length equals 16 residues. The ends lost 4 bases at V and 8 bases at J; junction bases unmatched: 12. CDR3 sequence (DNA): TGTGCCAGCAGCCCCACTAACGGACAGGGGGCAGGGGGCTACACCTTC. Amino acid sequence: CASSPTNGQGAGGYTF.

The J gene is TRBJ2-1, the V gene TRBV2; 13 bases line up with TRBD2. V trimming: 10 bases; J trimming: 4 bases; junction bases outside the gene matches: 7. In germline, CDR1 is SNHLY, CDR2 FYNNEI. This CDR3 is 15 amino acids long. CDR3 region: CATARLAGGYNEQFF. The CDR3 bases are TGTGCCACTGCCAGACTAGCGGGAGGTTACAATGAGCAGTTCTTC.

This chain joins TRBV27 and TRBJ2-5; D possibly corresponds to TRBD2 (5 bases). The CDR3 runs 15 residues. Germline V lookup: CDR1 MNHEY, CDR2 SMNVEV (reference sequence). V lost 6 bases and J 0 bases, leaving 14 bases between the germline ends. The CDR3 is CASRPRKRYQETQYF. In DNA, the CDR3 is TGTGCCAGCAGGCCCCGAAAGCGGTACCAAGAGACCCAGTACTTC.

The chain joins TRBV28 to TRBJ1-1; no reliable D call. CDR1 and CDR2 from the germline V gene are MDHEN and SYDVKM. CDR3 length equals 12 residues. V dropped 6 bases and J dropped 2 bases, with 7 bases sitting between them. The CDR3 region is CASSLYNTEAFF. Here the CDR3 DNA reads TGTGCCAGCAGCCTATACAACACTGAAGCTTTCTTT.

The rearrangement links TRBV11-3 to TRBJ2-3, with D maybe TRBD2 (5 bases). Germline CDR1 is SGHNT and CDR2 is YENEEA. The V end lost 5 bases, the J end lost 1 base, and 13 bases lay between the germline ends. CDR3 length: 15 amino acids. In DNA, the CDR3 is TGTGCCAGCAGCGAACGCCGGGGAGGCACAGATACGCAGTATTTT. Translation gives CASSERRGGTDTQYF.

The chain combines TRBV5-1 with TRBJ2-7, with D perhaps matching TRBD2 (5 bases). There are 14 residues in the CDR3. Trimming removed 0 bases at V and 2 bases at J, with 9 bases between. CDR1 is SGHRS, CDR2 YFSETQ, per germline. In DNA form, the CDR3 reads TGCGCCAGCAGCTTGGCGGGAACTCCCTACGAGCAGTACTTC. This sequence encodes CASSLAGTPYEQYF.

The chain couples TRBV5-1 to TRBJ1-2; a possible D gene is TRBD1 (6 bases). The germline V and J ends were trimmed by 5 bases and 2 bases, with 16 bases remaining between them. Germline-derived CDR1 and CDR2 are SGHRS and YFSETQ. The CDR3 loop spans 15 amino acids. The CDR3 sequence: CASSPTTTGNYGYTF. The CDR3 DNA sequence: TGCGCCAGCAGTCCTACCACAACAGGGAACTATGGCTACACCTTC.

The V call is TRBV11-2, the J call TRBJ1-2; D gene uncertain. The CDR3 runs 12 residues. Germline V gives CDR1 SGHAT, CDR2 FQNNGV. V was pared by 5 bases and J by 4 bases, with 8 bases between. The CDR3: CASSPAVYGYTF. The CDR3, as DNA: TGTGCCAGCAGCCCCGCGGTCTATGGCTACACCTTC.

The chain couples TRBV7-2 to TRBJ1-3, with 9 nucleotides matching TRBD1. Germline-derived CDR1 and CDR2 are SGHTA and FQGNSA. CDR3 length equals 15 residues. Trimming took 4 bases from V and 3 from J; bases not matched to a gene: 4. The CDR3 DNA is TGTGCCAGCAGCTCACAGGGGGCAATTGGAAACACCATATATTTT. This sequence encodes CASSSQGAIGNTIYF. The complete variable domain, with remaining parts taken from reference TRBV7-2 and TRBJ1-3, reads GAGVSQSPSNKVTEKGKDVELRCDPISGHTALYWYRQSLGQGLEFLIYFQGNSAPDKSGLPSDRFSAERTGGSVSTLTIQRTQQEDSAVYLCASSSQGAIGNTIYFGEGSWLTVV.

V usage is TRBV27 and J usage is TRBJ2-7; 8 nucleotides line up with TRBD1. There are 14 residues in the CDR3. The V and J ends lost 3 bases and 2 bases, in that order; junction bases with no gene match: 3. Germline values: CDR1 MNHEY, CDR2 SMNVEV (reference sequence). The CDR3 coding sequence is TGTGCCAGCAGTTTTACAGGGGGGACCTACGAGCAGTACTTC. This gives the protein CASSFTGGTYEQYF.

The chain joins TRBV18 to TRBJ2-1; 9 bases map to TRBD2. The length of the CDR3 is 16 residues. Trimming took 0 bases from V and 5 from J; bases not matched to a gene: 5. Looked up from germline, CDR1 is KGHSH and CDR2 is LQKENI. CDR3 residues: CASSPPGLAGNNEQFF. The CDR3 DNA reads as TGTGCCAGCTCACCACCTGGGCTAGCGGGGAACAATGAGCAGTTCTTC.

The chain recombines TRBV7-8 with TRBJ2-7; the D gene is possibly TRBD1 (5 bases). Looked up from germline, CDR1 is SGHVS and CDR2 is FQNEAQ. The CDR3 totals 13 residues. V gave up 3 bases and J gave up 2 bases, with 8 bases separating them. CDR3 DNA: TGTGCCAGCAGCTTTGGGGCCACCTACGAGCAGTACTTC. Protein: CASSFGATYEQYF.

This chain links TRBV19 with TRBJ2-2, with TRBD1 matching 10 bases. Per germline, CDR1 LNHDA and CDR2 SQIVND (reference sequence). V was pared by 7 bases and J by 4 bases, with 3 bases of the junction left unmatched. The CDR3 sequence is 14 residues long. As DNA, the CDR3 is TGTGCCAGTACGGGACAGGGGATCACCGGGGAGCTGTTTTTT. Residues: CASTGQGITGELFF.

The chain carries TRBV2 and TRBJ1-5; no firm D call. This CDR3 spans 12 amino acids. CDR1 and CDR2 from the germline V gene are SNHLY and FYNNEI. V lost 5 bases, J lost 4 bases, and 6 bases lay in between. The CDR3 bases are TGTGCCAGCAGTTCCATTAATCAGCCCCAGCATTTT. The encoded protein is CASSSINQPQHF.

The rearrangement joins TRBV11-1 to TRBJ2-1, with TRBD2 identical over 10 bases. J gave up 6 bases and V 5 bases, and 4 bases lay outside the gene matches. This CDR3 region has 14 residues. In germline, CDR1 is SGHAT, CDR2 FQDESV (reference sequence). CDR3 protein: CASSRAGGPNEQFF. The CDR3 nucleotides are TGTGCCAGCAGCCGAGCGGGAGGGCCCAATGAGCAGTTCTTC.

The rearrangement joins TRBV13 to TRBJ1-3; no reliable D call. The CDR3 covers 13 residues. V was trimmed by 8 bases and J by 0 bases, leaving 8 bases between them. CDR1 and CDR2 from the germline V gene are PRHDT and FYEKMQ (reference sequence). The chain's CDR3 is CASHTVSGNTIYF. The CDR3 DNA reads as TGTGCCAGCCACACAGTCTCTGGAAACACCATATATTTT.

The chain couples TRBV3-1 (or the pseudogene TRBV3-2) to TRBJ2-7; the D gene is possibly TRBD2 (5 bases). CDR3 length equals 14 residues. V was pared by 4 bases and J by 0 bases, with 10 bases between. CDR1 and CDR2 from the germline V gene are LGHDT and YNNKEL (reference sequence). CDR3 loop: CASSRRGTSYEQYF. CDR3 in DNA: TGTGCCAGCAGCCGTCGGGGTACCTCCTACGAGCAGTACTTC.

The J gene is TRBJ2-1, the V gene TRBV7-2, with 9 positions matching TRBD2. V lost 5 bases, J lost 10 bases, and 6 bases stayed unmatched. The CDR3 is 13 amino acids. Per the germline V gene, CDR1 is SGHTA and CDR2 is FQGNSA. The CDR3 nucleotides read TGTGCCAGCAGCCTAGAGCTAGCGGGGGAGCAGTTCTTC. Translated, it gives CASSLELAGEQFF.

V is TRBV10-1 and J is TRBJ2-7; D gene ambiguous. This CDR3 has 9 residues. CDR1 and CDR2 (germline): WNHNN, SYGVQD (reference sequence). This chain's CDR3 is CPAEVEQYF. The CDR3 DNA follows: TGCCCGGCAGAGGTTGAGCAGTACTTC.

This CDR3 is CASSLGTVDTEAFF. DNA of the CDR3: TGCGCCAGCAGCTTGGGTACAGTCGACACTGAAGCTTTCTTT. The chain has TRBV5-1 and TRBJ1-1; D gene unclear. V lost 0 bases to trimming and J lost 3 bases, with 9 bases between them. The CDR3 is made up of 14 amino acids. CDR1 is SGHRS and CDR2 is YFSETQ in the germline V gene.

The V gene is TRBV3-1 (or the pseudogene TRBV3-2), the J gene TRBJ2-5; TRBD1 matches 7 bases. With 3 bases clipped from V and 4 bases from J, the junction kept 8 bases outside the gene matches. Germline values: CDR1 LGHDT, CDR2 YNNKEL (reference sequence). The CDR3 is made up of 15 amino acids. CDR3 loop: CASSHRRQGRETQYF. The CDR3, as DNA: TGTGCCAGCAGCCATCGGAGACAGGGTAGAGAGACCCAGTACTTC.

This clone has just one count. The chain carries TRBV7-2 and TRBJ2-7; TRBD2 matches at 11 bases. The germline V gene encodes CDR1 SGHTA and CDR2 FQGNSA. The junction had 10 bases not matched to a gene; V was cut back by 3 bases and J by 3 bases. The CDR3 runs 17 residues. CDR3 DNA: TGTGCCAGCAGCTTTTCTCGGGGGACTAGCGGAAACTACGAGCAGTACTTC. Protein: CASSFSRGTSGNYEQYF.

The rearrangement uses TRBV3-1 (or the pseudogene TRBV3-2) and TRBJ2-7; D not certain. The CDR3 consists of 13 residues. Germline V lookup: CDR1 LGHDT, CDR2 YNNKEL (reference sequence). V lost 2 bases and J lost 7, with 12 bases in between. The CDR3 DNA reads TGTGCCAGCAGCCAACTTCCCAGTCCTGAGCAGTACTTC. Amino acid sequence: CASSQLPSPEQYF.

CDR3 bases: TGTGCCAGCAGCCCGCCCGGGACTACCGAAGAGACCCAGTACTTC. This gives the protein CASSPPGTTEETQYF. The rearrangement uses TRBV3-1 (or the pseudogene TRBV3-2) and TRBJ2-5; TRBD2 agrees at 7 bases. The CDR3 is 15 amino acids. Unmatched junction bases numbered 8, after V lost 4 bases and J lost 3 bases. Germline lookup yields CDR1 LGHDT and CDR2 YNNKEL (reference sequence).

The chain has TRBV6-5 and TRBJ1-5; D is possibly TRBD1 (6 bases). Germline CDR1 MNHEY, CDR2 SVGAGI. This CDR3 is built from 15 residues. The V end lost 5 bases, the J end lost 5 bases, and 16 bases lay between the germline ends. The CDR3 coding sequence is TGTGCCAGCAGTCAATCCTACAGGGTGGATCAGCCCCAGCATTTT. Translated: CASSQSYRVDQPQHF.

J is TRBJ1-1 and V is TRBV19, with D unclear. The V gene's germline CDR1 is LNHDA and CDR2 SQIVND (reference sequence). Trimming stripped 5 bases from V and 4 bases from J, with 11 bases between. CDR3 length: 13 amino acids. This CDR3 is CASSPDYGTEAFF. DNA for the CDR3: TGTGCCAGTAGTCCCGACTATGGCACTGAAGCTTTCTTT.

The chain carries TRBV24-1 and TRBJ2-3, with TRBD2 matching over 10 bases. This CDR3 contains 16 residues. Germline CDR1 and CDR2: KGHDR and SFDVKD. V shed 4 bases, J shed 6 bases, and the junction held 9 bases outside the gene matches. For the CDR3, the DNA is TGTGCCACCAGTGACCCCAGCGGGAGGGCCTCGGATACGCAGTATTTT. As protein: CATSDPSGRASDTQYF.

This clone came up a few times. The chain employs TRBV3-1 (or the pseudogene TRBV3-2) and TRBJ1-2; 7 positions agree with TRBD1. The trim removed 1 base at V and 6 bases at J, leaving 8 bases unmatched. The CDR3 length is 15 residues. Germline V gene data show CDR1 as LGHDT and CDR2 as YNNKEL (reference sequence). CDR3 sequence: CASSQVRTGENGYTF. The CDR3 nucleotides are TGTGCCAGCAGCCAAGTCCGGACAGGCGAAAATGGCTACACCTTC.

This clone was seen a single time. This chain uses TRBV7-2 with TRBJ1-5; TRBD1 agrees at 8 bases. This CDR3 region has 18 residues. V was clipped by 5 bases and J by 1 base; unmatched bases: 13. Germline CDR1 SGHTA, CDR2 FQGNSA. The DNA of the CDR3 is TGTGCCAGCAGCACTAGGGGCAGGGGGCGAGGGAGCAATCAGCCCCAGCATTTT. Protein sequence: CASSTRGRGRGSNQPQHF.